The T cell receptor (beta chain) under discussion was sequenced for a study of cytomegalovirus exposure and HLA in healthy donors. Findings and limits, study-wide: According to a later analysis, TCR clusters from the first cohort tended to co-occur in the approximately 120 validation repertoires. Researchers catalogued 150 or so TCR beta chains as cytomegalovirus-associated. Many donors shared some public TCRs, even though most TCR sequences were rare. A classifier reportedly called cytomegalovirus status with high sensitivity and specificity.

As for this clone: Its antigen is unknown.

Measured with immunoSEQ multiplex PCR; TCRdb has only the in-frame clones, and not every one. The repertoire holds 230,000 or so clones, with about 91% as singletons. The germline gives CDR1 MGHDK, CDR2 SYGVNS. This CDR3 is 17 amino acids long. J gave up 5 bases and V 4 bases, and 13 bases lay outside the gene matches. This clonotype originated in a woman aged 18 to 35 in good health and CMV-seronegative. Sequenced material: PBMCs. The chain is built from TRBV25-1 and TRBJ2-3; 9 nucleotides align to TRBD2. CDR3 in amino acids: CASSGRWGGRAVDTQYF. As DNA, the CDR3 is TGTGCCAGCAGTGGGAGGTGGGGCGGGAGGGCCGTAGATACGCAGTATTTT.